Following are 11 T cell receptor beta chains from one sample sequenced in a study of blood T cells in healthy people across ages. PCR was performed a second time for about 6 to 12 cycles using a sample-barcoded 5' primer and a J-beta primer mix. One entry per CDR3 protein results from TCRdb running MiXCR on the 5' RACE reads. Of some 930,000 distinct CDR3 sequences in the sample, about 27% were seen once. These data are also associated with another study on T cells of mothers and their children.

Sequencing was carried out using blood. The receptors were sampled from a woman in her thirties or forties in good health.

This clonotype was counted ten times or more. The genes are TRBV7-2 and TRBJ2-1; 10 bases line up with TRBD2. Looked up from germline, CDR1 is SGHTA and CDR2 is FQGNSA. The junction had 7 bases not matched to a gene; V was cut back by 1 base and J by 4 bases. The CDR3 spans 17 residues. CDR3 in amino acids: CASSLGGSGGLYNEQFF. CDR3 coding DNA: TGTGCCAGCAGCTTAGGTGGTAGCGGGGGGCTTTACAATGAGCAGTTCTTC.

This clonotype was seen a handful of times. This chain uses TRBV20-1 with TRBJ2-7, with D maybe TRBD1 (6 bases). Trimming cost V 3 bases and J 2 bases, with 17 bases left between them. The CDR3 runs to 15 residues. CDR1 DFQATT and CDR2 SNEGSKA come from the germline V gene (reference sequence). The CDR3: CSASRVSGAAYEQYF. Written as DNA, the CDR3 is TGCAGTGCTAGTAGGGTCTCAGGGGCCGCCTACGAGCAGTACTTC.

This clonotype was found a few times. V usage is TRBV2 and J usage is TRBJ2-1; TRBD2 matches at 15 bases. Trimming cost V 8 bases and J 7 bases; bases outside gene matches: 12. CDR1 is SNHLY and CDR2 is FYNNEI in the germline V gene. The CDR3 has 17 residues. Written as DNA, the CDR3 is TGTGCCAGCTCCGGGGGACTAGCGGGGGGAAAACCAAATGAGCAGTTCTTC. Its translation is CASSGGLAGGKPNEQFF. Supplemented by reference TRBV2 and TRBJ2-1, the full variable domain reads EPEVTQTPSHQVTQMGQEVILRCVPISNHLYFYWYRQILGQKVEFLVSFYNNEISEKSEIFDDQFSVERPDGSNFTLKIRSTKLEDSAMYFCASSGGLAGGKPNEQFFGPGTRLTVL.

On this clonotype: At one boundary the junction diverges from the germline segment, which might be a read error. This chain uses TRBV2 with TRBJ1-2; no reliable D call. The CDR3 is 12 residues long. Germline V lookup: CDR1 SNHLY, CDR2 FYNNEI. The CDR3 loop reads CASSEGNYGCTF. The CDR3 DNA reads TGTGCCAGCAGTGAGGGGAACTATGGCTGCACCTTC.

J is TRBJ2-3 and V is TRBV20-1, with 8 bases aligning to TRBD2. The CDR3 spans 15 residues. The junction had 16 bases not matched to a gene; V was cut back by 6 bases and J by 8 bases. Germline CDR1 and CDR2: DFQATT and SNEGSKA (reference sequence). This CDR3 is CSAVGRGGRPGTQYF. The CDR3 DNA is TGCAGTGCCGTGGGTCGGGGGGGCAGACCAGGTACGCAGTATTTT.

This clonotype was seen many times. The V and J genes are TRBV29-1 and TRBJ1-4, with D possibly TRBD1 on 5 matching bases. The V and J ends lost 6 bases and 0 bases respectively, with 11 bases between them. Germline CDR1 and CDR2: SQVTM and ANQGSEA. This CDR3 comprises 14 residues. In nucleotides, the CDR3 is TGCAGCGTACACGACAGTTCAACTAATGAAAAACTGTTTTTT. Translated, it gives CSVHDSSTNEKLFF. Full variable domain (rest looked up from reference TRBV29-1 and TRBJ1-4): SAVISQKPSRDICQRGTSLTIQCQVDSQVTMMFWYRQQPGQSLTLIATANQGSEATYESGFVIDKFPISRPNLTFSTLTVSNMSPEDSSIYLCSVHDSSTNEKLFFGSGTQLSVL.

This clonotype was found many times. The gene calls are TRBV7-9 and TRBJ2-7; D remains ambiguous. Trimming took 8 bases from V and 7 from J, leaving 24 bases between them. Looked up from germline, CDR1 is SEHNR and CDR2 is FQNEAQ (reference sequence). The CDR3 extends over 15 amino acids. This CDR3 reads CASCHDLLPLGEQYF. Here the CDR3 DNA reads TGTGCCAGCTGCCACGACCTCTTACCCTTGGGAGAGCAGTACTTC.

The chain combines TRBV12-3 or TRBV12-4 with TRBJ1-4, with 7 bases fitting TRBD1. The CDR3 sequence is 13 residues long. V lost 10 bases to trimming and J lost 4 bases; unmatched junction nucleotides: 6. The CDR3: CATRQGFNEKLFF. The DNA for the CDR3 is TGTGCCACTCGACAGGGCTTTAATGAAAAACTGTTTTTT.

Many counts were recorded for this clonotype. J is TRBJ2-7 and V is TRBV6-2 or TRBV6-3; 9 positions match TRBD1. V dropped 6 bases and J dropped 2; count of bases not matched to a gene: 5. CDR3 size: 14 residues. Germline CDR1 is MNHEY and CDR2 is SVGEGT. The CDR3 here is CASRVQGAAYEQYF. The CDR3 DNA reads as TGTGCCAGCAGGGTACAGGGGGCGGCCTACGAGCAGTACTTC.

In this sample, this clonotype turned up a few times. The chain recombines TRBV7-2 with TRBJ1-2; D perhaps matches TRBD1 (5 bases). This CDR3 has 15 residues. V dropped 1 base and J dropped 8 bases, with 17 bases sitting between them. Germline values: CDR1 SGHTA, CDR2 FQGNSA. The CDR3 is CASSLVGTQAGGYTF. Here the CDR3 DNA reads TGTGCCAGCAGCTTAGTAGGGACCCAGGCGGGGGGCTACACCTTC. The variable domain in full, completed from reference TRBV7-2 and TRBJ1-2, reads GAGVSQSPSNKVTEKGKDVELRCDPISGHTALYWYRQSLGQGLEFLIYFQGNSAPDKSGLPSDRFSAERTGGSVSTLTIQRTQQEDSAVYLCASSLVGTQAGGYTFGSGTRLTVV.

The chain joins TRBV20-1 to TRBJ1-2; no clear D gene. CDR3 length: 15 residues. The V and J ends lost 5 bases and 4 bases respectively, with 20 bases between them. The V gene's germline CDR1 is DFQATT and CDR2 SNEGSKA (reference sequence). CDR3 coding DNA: TGCAGTGCTGGAGGACCGTCATACAGTAGCTATGGCTACACCTTC. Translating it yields CSAGGPSYSSYGYTF.